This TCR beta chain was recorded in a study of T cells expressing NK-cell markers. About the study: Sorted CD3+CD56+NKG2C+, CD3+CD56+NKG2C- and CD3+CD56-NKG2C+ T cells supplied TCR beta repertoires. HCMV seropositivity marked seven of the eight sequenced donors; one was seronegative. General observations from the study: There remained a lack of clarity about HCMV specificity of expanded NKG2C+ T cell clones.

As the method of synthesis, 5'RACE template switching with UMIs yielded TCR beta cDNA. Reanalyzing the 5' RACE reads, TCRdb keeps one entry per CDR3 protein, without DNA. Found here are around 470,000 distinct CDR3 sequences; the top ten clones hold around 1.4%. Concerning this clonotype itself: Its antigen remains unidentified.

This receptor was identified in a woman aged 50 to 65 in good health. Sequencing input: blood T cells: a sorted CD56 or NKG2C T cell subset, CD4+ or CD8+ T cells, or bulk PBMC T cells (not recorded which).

CDR3 in amino acids: CASSLVVSYNEQFF. The V and J genes are TRBV11-1 and TRBJ2-1. The CDR3 has 14 residues. Germline V CDR1 and CDR2: SGHAT, FQDESV (reference sequence).